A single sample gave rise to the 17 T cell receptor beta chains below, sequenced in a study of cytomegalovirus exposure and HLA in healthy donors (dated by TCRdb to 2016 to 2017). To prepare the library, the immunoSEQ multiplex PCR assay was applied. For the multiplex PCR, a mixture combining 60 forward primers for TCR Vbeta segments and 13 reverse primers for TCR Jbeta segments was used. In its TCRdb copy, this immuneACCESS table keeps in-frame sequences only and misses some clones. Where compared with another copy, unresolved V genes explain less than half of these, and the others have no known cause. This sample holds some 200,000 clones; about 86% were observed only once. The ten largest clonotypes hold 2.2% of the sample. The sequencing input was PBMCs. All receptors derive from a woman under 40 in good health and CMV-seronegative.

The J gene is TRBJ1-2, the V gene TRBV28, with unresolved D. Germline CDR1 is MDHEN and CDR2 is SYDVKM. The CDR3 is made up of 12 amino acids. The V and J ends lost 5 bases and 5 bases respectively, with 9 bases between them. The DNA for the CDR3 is TGTGCCAGCAGTCCTCTCGGGTATGGCTACACCTTC. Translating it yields CASSPLGYGYTF.

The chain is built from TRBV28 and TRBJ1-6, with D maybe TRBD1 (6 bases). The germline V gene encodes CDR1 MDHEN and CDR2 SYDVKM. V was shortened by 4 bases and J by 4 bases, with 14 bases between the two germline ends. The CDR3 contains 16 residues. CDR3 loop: CASSSSGHRYNSPLHF. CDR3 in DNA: TGTGCCAGCAGTTCCTCGGGACACCGATATAATTCACCCCTCCACTTT.

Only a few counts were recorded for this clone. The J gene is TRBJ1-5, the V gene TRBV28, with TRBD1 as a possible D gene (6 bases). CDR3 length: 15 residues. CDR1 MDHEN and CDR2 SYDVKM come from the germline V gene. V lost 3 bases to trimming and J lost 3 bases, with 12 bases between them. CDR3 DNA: TGTGCCAGCAGTTTCGCGCAGGGGAACAATCAGCCCCAGCATTTT. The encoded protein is CASSFAQGNNQPQHF.

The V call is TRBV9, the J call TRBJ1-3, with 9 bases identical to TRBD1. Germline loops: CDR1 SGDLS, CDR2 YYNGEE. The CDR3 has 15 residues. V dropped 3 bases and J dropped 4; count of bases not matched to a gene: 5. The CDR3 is CASSEQGAVGNTIYF. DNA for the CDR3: TGTGCCAGCAGCGAACAGGGGGCGGTCGGAAACACCATATATTTT.

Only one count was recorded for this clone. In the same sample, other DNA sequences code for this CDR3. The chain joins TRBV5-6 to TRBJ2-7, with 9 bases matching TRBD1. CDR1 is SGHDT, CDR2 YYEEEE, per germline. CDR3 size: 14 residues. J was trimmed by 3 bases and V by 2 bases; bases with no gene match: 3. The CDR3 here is CASSLGQGSYEQYF. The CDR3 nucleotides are TGTGCCAGCAGCTTAGGACAGGGGAGCTACGAGCAGTACTTC.

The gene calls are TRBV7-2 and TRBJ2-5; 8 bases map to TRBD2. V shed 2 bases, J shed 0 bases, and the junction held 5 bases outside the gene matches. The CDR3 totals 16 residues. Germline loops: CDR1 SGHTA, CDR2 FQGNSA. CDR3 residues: CASSLITSGNQETQYF. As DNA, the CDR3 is TGTGCCAGCAGCTTAATTACTAGCGGAAACCAAGAGACCCAGTACTTC.

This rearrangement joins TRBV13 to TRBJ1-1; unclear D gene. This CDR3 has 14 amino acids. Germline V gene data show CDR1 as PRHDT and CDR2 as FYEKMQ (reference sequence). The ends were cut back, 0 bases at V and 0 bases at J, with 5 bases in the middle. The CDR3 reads CASSLGQMNTEAFF. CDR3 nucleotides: TGTGCCAGCAGCTTAGGACAGATGAACACTGAAGCTTTCTTT.

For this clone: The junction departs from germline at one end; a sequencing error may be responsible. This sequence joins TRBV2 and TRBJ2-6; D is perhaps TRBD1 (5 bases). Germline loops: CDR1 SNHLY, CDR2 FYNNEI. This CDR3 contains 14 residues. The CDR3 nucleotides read TGTGCCAGCACTTTCTATTCTGGGGCCAACGGCCTGACTTTC. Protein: CASTFYSGANGLTF. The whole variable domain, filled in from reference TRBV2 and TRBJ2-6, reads EPEVTQTPSHQVTQMGQEVILRCVPISNHLYFYWYRQILGQKVEFLVSFYNNEISEKSEIFDDQFSVERPDGSNFTLKIRSTKLEDSAMYFCASTFYSGANGLTFGAGSRLTVL.

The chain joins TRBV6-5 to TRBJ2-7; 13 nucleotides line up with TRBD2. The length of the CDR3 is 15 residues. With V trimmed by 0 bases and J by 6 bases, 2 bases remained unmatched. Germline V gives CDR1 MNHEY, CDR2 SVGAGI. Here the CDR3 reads CASSYSGTSGIEQYF. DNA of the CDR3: TGTGCCAGCAGTTACTCCGGGACTAGCGGGATCGAGCAGTACTTC.

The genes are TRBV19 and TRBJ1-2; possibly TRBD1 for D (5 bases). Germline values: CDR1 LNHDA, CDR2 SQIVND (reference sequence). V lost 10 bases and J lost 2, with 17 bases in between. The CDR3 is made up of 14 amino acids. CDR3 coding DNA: TGTGCCACTACGATGACAGTTGGAAACTATGGCTACACCTTC. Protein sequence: CATTMTVGNYGYTF.

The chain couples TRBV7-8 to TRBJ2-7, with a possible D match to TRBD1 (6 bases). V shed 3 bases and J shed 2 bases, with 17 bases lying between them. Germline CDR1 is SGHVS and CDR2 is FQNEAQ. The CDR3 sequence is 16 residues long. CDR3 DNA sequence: TGTGCCAGCAGCTTTAGGAGCCGGGACACAACCTACGAGCAGTACTTC. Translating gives CASSFRSRDTTYEQYF.

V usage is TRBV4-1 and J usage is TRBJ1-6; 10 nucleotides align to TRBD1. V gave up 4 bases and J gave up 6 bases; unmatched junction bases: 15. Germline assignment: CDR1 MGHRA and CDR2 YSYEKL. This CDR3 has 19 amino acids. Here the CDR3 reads CASSLLRDRGLLANSPLHF. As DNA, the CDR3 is TGCGCCAGCAGCCTACTCCGAGACAGGGGGCTTCTGGCTAATTCACCCCTCCACTTT.

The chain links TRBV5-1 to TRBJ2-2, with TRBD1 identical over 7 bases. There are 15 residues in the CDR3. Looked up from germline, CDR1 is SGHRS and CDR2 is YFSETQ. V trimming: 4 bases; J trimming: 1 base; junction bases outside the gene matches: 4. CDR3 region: CASSPDRRNTGELFF. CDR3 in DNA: TGCGCCAGCAGCCCGGACAGGCGGAACACCGGGGAGCTGTTTTTT.

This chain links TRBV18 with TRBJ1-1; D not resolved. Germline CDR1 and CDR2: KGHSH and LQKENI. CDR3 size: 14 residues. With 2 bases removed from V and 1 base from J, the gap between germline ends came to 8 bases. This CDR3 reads CASSPTRPNTEAFF. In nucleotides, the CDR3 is TGTGCCAGCTCACCAACGCGCCCGAACACTGAAGCTTTCTTT. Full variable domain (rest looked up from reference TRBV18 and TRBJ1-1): NAGVMQNPRHLVRRRGQEARLRCSPMKGHSHVYWYRQLPEEGLKFMVYLQKENIIDESGMPKERFSAEFPKEGPSILRIQQVVRGDSAAYFCASSPTRPNTEAFFGQGTRLTVV.

The CDR3 DNA reads as TGTGCCAGCAGCCCCGTAGGCGGGGCTGTCACTGAAGCTTTCTTT. Translation: CASSPVGGAVTEAFF. The chain recombines TRBV5-6 with TRBJ1-1; possible D gene TRBD1, 5 bases. CDR3 length equals 15 residues. Germline V CDR1 and CDR2: SGHDT, YYEEEE. V dropped 4 bases and J dropped 4 bases, with 17 bases sitting between them.

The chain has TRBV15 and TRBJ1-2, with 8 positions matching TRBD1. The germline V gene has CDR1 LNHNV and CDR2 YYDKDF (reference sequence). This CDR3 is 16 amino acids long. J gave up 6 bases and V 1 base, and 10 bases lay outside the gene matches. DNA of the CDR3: TGTGCCACCAGCAGAGTTGGGGCAACAGGGGGTAATGGCTACACCTTC. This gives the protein CATSRVGATGGNGYTF.

Here the CDR3 reads CASSPQGSGNTIYF. CDR3 DNA: TGCGCCAGCAGCCCCCAGGGCTCTGGAAACACCATATATTTT. This rearrangement joins TRBV5-1 to TRBJ1-3; TRBD1 is a possible D gene (5 bases). With 4 bases removed from V and 0 bases from J, the gap between germline ends came to 8 bases. The length of the CDR3 is 14 residues. The germline V gene encodes CDR1 SGHRS and CDR2 YFSETQ.